These 6 T cell receptor beta chains share one sample of origin, sequenced in a study of sequential checkpoint blockade in melanoma. TCRdb's table, derived via immunoSEQ multiplex PCR, lists solely in-frame clones and lacks some. The sample shows 10,000 to 11,000 clones, roughly 50% of them seen only once. Noted treatment: randomized to nivolumab then ipilimumab (arm A) or the reverse (arm B). The material sequenced was CD8+ T cells sorted from blood (inferred from file names), taken from a patient given nivolumab and ipilimumab in sequence. These receptors were obtained from a human donor with melanoma.

The CDR3 DNA reads TGTGCCAGCAGCTCCGACAGGAGCTCCTACAATGAGCAGTTCTTC. This gives the protein CASSSDRSSYNEQFF. The rearrangement uses TRBV7-3 and TRBJ2-1; tentatively, D is TRBD1 (6 bases). The germline V gene has CDR1 SGHTA and CDR2 FQGTGA. This CDR3 spans 15 amino acids. Trimming left V 4 bases short and J 0 bases short, with 10 bases between.

The chain recombines TRBV7-8 with TRBJ2-3; TRBD1 matches at 7 bases. CDR1 is SGHVS, CDR2 FQNEAQ, per germline. CDR3 length: 15 amino acids. Germline trimming cut 5 bases from V and 2 bases from J; bases unmatched to any gene: 7. The CDR3 coding sequence is TGTGCCAGCAGCAGTCCGGGACAGAACACAGATACGCAGTATTTT. Residues: CASSSPGQNTDTQYF.

This clone was picked up one time. As DNA, the CDR3 is TGTGCCAGCAGGGGAGGGGGCACTGAAGCTTTCTTT. Translated, it gives CASRGGGTEAFF. This chain joins TRBV6-6 and TRBJ1-1, with D perhaps TRBD1 (6 bases). V was cut by 6 bases and J by 4 bases, with 9 bases left in between. This CDR3 has 12 amino acids. CDR1 is MNHNY and CDR2 is SVGAGI in the germline V gene (reference sequence).

The V call is TRBV19, the J call TRBJ2-1, with D maybe TRBD1 (5 bases). Germline-derived CDR1 and CDR2 are LNHDA and SQIVND (reference sequence). V was cut by 7 bases and J by 0 bases, with 13 bases left in between. The CDR3 is made up of 15 amino acids. Here the CDR3 DNA reads TGTGCCAGTACCCTAGGGGCCAGCTCCTACAATGAGCAGTTCTTC. Translating gives CASTLGASSYNEQFF.

V usage is TRBV6-5 and J usage is TRBJ1-1, with D tentatively TRBD1 (6 bases). The germline gives CDR1 MNHEY, CDR2 SVGAGI. The V gene lost 2 bases and the J gene lost 3 bases, with 10 bases spanning the gap. The CDR3 has 14 residues. The CDR3: CASSYLGGDTEAFF. Here the CDR3 DNA reads TGTGCCAGCAGTTACCTAGGGGGGGACACTGAAGCTTTCTTT.

By its share, this clone is medium-sized. The rearrangement uses TRBV30 and TRBJ2-1, with a tentative D call TRBD1 (6 bases). This CDR3 contains 16 residues. The ends were cut back, 1 base at V and 8 bases at J, with 21 bases in the middle. The germline gives CDR1 GTSNPN, CDR2 SVGIG (reference sequence). The CDR3 DNA is TGTGCCTGGAGTGATTCCCTTTTGGACAGCTCTTATGAGCAGTTCTTC. It specifies CAWSDSLLDSSYEQFF.